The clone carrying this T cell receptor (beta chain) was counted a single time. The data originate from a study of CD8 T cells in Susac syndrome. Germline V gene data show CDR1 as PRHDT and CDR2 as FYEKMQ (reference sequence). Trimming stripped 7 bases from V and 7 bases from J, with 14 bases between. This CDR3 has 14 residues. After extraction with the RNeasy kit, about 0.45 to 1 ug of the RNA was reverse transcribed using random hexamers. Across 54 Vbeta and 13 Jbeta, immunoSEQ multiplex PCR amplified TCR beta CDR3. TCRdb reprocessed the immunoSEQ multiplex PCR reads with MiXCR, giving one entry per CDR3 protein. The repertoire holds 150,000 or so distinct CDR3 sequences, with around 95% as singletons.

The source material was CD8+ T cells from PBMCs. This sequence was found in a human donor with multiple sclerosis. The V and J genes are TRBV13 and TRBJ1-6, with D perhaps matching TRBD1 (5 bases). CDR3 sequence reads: CASILTEQNSPLHF. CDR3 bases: TGTGCCAGCATATTGACAGAACAAAATTCACCCCTCCACTTT.